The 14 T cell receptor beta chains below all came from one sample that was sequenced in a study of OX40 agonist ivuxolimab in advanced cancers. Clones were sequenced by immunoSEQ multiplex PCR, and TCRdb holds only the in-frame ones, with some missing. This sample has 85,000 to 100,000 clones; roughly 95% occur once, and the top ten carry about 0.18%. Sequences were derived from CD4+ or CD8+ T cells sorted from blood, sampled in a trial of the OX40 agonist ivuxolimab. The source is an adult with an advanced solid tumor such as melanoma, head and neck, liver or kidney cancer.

The CDR3 here is CAISEKGTNYGYTF. CDR3 nucleotide sequence: TGTGCCATCAGTGAGAAGGGGACTAACTATGGCTACACCTTC. The chain links TRBV10-3 to TRBJ1-2; tentatively, D is TRBD1 (5 bases). Trimming cost V 2 bases and J 0 bases, with 7 bases left between them. Germline lookup yields CDR1 ENHRY and CDR2 SYGVKD. This CDR3 has 14 residues.

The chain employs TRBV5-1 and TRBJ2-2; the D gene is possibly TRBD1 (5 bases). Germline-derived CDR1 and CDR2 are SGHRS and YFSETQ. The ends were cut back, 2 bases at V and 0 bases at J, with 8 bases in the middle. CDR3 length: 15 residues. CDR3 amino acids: CASSFREANTGELFF. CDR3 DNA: TGCGCCAGCAGCTTCAGGGAAGCGAACACCGGGGAGCTGTTTTTT.

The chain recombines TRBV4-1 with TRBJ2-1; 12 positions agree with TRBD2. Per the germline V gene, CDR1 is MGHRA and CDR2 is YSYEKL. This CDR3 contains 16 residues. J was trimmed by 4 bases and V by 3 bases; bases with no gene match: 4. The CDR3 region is CASSHQTSGRYNEQFF. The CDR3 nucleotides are TGCGCCAGCAGCCATCAAACTAGCGGGAGGTACAATGAGCAGTTCTTC.

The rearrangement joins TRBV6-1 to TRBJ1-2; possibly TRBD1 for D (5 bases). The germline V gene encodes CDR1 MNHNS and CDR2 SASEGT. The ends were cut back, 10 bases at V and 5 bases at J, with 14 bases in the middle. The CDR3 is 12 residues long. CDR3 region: CANSDGQYGYTF. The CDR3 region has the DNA TGTGCCAACTCGGACGGACAATATGGCTACACCTTC.

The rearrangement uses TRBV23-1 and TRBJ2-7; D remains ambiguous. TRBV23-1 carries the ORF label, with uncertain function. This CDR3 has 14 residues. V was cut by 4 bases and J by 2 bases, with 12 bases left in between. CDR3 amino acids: CASSLKDGTYEQYF. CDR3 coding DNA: TGCGCCAGCAGTCTGAAAGACGGAACCTACGAGCAGTACTTC.

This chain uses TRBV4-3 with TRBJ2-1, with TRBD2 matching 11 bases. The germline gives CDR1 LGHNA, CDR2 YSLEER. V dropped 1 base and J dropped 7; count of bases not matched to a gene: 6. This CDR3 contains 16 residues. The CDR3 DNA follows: TGCGCCAGCAGCCAAGCGGCGACTAGCGGGATAAATGAGCAGTTCTTC. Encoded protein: CASSQAATSGINEQFF.

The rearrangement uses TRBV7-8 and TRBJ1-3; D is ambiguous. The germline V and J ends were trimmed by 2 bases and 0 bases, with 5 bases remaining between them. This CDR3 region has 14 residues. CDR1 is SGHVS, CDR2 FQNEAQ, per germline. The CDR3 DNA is TGTGCCAGCAGCTTACACGGCTCTGGAAACACCATATATTTT. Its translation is CASSLHGSGNTIYF.

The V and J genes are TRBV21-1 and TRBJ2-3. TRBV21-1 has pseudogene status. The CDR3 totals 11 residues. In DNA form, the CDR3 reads TGTGCCAGCAGCACGAAAGATACGCAGTATTTT. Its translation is CASSTKDTQYF.

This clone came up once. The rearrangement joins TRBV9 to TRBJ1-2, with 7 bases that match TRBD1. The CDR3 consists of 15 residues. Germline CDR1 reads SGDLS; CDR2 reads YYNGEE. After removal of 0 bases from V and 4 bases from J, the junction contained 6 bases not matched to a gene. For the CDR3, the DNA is TGTGCCAGCAGCGTAGACAGGGGTGAATCCTATGGCTACACCTTC. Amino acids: CASSVDRGESYGYTF.

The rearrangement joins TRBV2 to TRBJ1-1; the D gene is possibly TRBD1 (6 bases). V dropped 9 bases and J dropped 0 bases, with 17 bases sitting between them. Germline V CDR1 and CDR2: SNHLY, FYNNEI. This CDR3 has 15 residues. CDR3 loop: CARVSGGQMNTEAFF. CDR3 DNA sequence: TGTGCCAGAGTCTCGGGGGGGCAGATGAACACTGAAGCTTTCTTT.

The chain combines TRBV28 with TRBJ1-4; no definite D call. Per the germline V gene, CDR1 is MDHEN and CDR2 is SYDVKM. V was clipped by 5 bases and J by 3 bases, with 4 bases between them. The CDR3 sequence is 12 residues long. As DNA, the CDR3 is TGTGCCAGCAGTGCAGCTAATGAAAAACTGTTTTTT. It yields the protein CASSAANEKLFF.

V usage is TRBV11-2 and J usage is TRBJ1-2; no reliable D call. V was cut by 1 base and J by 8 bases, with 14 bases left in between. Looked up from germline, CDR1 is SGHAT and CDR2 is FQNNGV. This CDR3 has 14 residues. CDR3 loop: CASSLVPGGRGYTF. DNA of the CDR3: TGTGCCAGCAGCTTAGTCCCAGGAGGCAGGGGCTACACCTTC.

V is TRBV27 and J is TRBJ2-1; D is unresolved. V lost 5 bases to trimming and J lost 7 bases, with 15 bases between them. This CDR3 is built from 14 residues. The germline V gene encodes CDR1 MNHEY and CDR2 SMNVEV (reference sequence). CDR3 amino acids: CASSLSLFGNEQFF. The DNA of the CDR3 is TGTGCCAGCAGTCTCTCGCTCTTCGGGAATGAGCAGTTCTTC.

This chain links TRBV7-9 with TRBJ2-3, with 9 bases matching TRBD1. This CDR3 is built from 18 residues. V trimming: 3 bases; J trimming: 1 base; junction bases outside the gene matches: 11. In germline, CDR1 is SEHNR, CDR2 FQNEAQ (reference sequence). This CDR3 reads CASSLGDNRGQGTDTQYF. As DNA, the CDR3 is TGTGCCAGCAGCTTGGGCGACAACAGGGGGCAGGGCACAGATACGCAGTATTTT.